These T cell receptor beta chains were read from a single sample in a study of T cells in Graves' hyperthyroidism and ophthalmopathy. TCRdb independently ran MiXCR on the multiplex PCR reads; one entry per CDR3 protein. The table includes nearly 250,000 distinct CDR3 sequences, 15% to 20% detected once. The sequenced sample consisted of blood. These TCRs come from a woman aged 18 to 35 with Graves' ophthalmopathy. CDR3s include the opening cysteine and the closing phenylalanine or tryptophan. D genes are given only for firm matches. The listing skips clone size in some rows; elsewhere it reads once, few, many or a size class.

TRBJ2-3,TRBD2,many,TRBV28,TGTGCCAGCAGTTTGGGACTAGCGGGGGGCCCCACAGATACGCAGTATTTT,CASSLGLAGGPTDTQYF
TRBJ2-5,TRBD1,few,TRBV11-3,TGTGCCAGCAGCTCGGGACAGGGTTCGGGGGAGACCCAGTACTTC,CASSSGQGSGETQYF
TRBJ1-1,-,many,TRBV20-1,TGCAGTGCTAGAGTTAACAGGGAGAACACTGAAGCTTTCTTT,CSARVNRENTEAFF
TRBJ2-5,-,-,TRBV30,TGTGCCTGGAGTCGACCCCTAGCTGAGACCCAGTACTTC,CAWSRPLAETQYF
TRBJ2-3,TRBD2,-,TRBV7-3,TGTGCCAGCAGCTTAGCGGGGGGGCGATCACCCACAGATACGCAGTATTTT,CASSLAGGRSPTDTQYF
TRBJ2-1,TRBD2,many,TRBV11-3,TGTGCCAGCAGCCCAGCGGGGGACAATGAGCAGTTCTTC,CASSPAGDNEQFF
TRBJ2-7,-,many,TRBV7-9,TGTGCCAGCAGCTTAGCCGGGAACCTCCCCTACGAGCAGTACTTC,CASSLAGNLPYEQYF
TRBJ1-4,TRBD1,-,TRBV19,TGTGCCAGTAGTATTATGGCAGGGGGCGGAGAAAAACTGTTTTTT,CASSIMAGGGEKLFF
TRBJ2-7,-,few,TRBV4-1,TGCGCCAGCAGCCAAGACCCGGGCAGGGGCGTAGAAGAGCAGTACTTC,CASSQDPGRGVEEQYF
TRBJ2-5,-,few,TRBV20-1,TGCAGTGCTAGGGACATTTGGGATGGGACCCAGTACTTC,CSARDIWDGTQYF
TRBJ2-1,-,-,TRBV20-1,TGCAGTGCAACCGGGACTCAGGGCTACGATGAGCAGTTCTTC,CSATGTQGYDEQFF
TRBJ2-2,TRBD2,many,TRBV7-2,TGTGCCAGCAGTCTAGCGGGACCAGCGAACACCGGGGAGCTGTTTTTT,CASSLAGPANTGELFF
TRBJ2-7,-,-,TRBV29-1,TGCAGCGTTGAAGGGGTCAGGGTCCACGAGCAGTACTTC,CSVEGVRVHEQYF
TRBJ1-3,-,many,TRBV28,TGTGCCAGCAGTCCGCCAGACCCACGCTCTGGAAACACCATATATTTT,CASSPPDPRSGNTIYF
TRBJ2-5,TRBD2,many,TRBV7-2,TGTGCCAGCAGCTTAGGAGCTAGCGGGGGGTGGGAGACCCAGTACTTC,CASSLGASGGWETQYF
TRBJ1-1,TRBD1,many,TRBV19,TGTGCCAGTAGTATCTTGCCGGGACAGGGGGGTTGGAACACTGAAGCTTTCTTT,CASSILPGQGGWNTEAFF
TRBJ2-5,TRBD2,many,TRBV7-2,TGTGCCAGCAGCTTATCGGCTAGCGGGGGACAAGAGACCCAGTACTTC,CASSLSASGGQETQYF
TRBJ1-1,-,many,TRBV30,TGTGCCTGGAGCCTCTTGACAACAGCCTCGAACACTGAAGCTTTCTTT,CAWSLLTTASNTEAFF
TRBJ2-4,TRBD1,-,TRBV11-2,TGTGCCAGCAGCTTAGCACGGGGACAGGGGGAATCCAAAAACATTCAGTACTTC,CASSLARGQGESKNIQYF
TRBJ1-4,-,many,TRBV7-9,TGTGCCAGCAGCGTATCCGGGACGGGAGGGGAAAAACTGTTTTTT,CASSVSGTGGEKLFF
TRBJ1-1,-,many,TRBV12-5,TGTGCTAGTGGTTTGGTACGCGGGGCGAACACTGAAGCTTTCTTT,CASGLVRGANTEAFF
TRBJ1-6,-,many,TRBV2,TGTGCCAGCAGCAAGTCGTCGCCGGCAAATAATTCACCCCTCCACTTT,CASSKSSPANNSPLHF
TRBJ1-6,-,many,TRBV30,TGTGCCTGGACTGGGGGGTCCTCTTCACCCCTCCACTTT,CAWTGGSSSPLHF
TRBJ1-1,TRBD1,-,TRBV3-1,TGTGCCAGCAGACCAAGGGGGCTGACTGAAGCTTTCTTT,CASRPRGLTEAFF
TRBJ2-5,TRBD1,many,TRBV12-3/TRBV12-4,TGTGCCAGCAGTAGGACCGGGACAGGGTTTGGTCAAGAGACCCAGTACTTC,CASSRTGTGFGQETQYF
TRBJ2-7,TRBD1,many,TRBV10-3,TGTGCCATCAGTGAGCGAGGGGGGACAGGGTCCAACGAGCAGTACTTC,CAISERGGTGSNEQYF
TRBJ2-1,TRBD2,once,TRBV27,TGTGCCAGCAGTTTATATACTAGCGGGGGGACCGCGGGATGGAATGAGCAGTTCTTC,CASSLYTSGGTAGWNEQFF
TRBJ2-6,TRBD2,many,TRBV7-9,TGTGCCAGCAGCTTAACCCAGGATTACGGGACTACTAGTACTGGGGCCAACGTCCTGACTTTC,CASSLTQDYGTTSTGANVLTF
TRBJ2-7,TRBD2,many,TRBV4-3,TGCGCCAGCAGCCAAGACGTCAGCGGGAGGGATTACGAGCAGTACTTC,CASSQDVSGRDYEQYF
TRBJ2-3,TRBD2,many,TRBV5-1,TGCGCCAGCAGCCCGGGACTAGCGGGGACCACAGATACGCAGTATTTT,CASSPGLAGTTDTQYF
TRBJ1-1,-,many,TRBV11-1,TGTGCCAGCAGCGTTATCCCGGGAGGAAGGACTGAAGCTTTCTTT,CASSVIPGGRTEAFF
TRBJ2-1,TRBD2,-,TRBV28,TGTGCCAGCAGTTTTTTTGGACGGGGGACTAGCGGGAGGTATGAGCAGTTCTTC,CASSFFGRGTSGRYEQFF